The rows below give T cell receptor beta chains drawn from one sample of a study of blood T cell repertoires in COVID-19. Sequencing used immunoSEQ multiplex PCR; TCRdb keeps in-frame clones, though not all of them. The sample lists 250,000 to 300,000 clones; under 90% were seen once. The specimen was PBMCs or T cells enriched from blood (not recorded which). These receptors originate from a young man who had recovered from COVID-19. Each CDR3 is given with its conserved first and last residue. The D gene is left open where the match is weak. Clone size is given for some rows only: seen once, a few or many times, or a class if the clone is expanded.

D: TRBD1
V: TRBV7-7
size: NA
J: TRBJ2-1
CDR3: CASSLALGQGYNEQFF
DNA: TGTGCTAGCAGCTTAGCGCTGGGACAGGGTTACAATGAGCAGTTCTTC

D: NA
V: TRBV7-2
size: NA
J: TRBJ2-5
CDR3: CASSLVGGETQYF
DNA: TGTGCCAGCAGCTTAGTCGGAGGAGAGACCCAGTACTTC

D: TRBD1
V: TRBV5-1
size: NA
J: TRBJ2-2
CDR3: CASSPGQIITGELFF
DNA: TGCGCCAGCAGCCCGGGACAGATTATCACCGGGGAGCTGTTTTTT

D: NA
V: TRBV29-1
size: NA
J: TRBJ1-1
CDR3: CSVVGGNTEAFF
DNA: TGCAGCGTTGTAGGGGGGAACACTGAAGCTTTCTTT

D: NA
V: TRBV7-9
size: NA
J: TRBJ2-7
CDR3: CASSTRTEYEQYF
DNA: TGTGCCAGCAGCACGCGGACAGAGTACGAGCAGTACTTC

D: NA
V: TRBV18
size: NA
J: TRBJ1-2
CDR3: CASSPPGGYYGYTF
DNA: TGTGCCAGCTCACCGCCGGGGGGTTACTATGGCTACACCTTC

D: TRBD1
V: TRBV5-4
size: NA
J: TRBJ2-7
CDR3: CASSLSQGAAYEQYF
DNA: TGTGCCAGCAGCTTGTCACAGGGGGCAGCCTACGAGCAGTACTTC

D: NA
V: TRBV18
size: NA
J: TRBJ2-1
CDR3: CASSRAKDFHNEQFF
DNA: TGTGCCAGCTCCCGGGCGAAGGACTTTCACAATGAGCAGTTCTTC

D: NA
V: TRBV19
size: NA
J: TRBJ1-5
CDR3: CASRNYNQPQHF
DNA: TGTGCCAGTAGAAACTACAACCAGCCCCAGCATTTT

D: TRBD1
V: TRBV27
size: few
J: TRBJ1-1
CDR3: CASGDRVYTEAFF
DNA: TGTGCCAGCGGAGACAGGGTATACACTGAAGCTTTCTTT

D: NA
V: TRBV27
size: NA
J: TRBJ1-2
CDR3: CASRGIRDTERLKGGYTF
DNA: TGTGCCAGCAGGGGGATCCGGGACACCGAACGGCTAAAGGGAGGCTACACCTTC

D: NA
V: TRBV28
size: NA
J: TRBJ1-5
CDR3: CASSLGAISNQPQHF
DNA: TGTGCCAGCAGTTTGGGGGCCATCAGCAATCAGCCCCAGCATTTT

D: NA
V: TRBV3-1/TRBV3-2
size: once
J: TRBJ1-2
CDR3: CASSDKQGRPVGYTF
DNA: TGTGCCAGCAGCGATAAACAGGGACGGCCTGTAGGCTACACCTTC

D: NA
V: TRBV21-1
size: NA
J: TRBJ2-1
CDR3: CASRGDRDGSKYNEQFF
DNA: TGTGCCAGCAGAGGTGATCGGGACGGGAGTAAGTACAATGAGCAGTTCTTC

D: NA
V: TRBV4-1
size: NA
J: TRBJ1-2
CDR3: CASSQDLSGGAYYGYTF
DNA: TGCGCCAGCAGCCAAGATTTATCGGGGGGCGCCTACTATGGCTACACCTTC

D: TRBD2
V: TRBV9
size: NA
J: TRBJ2-1
CDR3: CASSSLAGDEQFF
DNA: TGTGCCAGCAGTTCACTAGCGGGAGACGAGCAGTTCTTC

D: TRBD2
V: TRBV4-1
size: NA
J: TRBJ2-2
CDR3: CASSQILAGRGTGELFF
DNA: TGCGCCAGCAGCCAAATACTAGCGGGGCGGGGCACCGGGGAGCTGTTTTTT

D: NA
V: TRBV28
size: NA
J: TRBJ1-2
CDR3: CASSRVEGGVYGYTF
DNA: TGTGCCAGCAGCCGGGTTGAGGGTGGCGTTTATGGCTACACCTTC

D: TRBD2
V: TRBV5-1
size: NA
J: TRBJ2-3
CDR3: CASSALAGGSTDTQYF
DNA: TGCGCCAGCAGCGCACTAGCGGGGGGAAGCACAGATACGCAGTATTTT

D: TRBD2
V: TRBV23-1
size: NA
J: TRBJ2-7
CDR3: CASKGGTVRLAGVNEQYF
DNA: TGCGCCAGCAAAGGAGGGACCGTCCGACTAGCGGGAGTCAACGAGCAGTACTTC

D: TRBD2
V: TRBV5-1
size: once
J: TRBJ2-3
CDR3: CASSLNPGGPNTQYF
DNA: TGCGCCAGCAGCTTGAATCCGGGGGGGCCAAATACGCAGTATTTT

D: NA
V: TRBV29-1
size: NA
J: TRBJ1-1
CDR3: CSVTTVNTEAFF
DNA: TGCAGCGTAACTACGGTGAACACTGAAGCTTTCTTT

D: TRBD2
V: TRBV4-1
size: NA
J: TRBJ2-3
CDR3: CASSQPTSGTDTQYF
DNA: TGCGCCAGCAGCCAACCGACTAGCGGCACAGATACGCAGTATTTT

D: NA
V: TRBV12-3/TRBV12-4
size: NA
J: TRBJ2-7
CDR3: CASSFFPGEQYF
DNA: TGTGCCAGCAGTTTTTTCCCAGGCGAGCAGTACTTC

D: TRBD1
V: TRBV28
size: NA
J: TRBJ1-2
CDR3: CASSSQTGGDYGYTF
DNA: TGTGCCAGCAGTTCCCAGACAGGGGGCGACTATGGCTACACCTTC

D: NA
V: TRBV6-5
size: NA
J: TRBJ2-1
CDR3: CASRLDRYNEQFF
DNA: TGTGCCAGCAGATTAGACAGATACAATGAGCAGTTCTTC

D: TRBD1
V: TRBV3-1/TRBV3-2
size: NA
J: TRBJ2-3
CDR3: CASSPNGRQGVTDTQYF
DNA: TGTGCCAGCAGCCCAAACGGACGACAGGGGGTAACAGATACGCAGTATTTT

D: NA
V: TRBV5-8
size: NA
J: TRBJ1-5
CDR3: CASFQGTNQPQHF
DNA: TGTGCCAGCTTTCAGGGGACCAATCAGCCCCAGCATTTT

D: TRBD1
V: TRBV5-6
size: NA
J: TRBJ1-2
CDR3: CASSLTGDYGYTF
DNA: TGTGCCAGCAGTTTGACAGGGGACTATGGCTACACCTTC

D: TRBD2
V: TRBV4-1
size: few
J: TRBJ2-1
CDR3: CASSQASGGAIYEQFF
DNA: TGCGCCAGCAGCCAAGCTTCCGGGGGGGCGATCTATGAGCAGTTCTTC

D: TRBD2
V: TRBV13
size: NA
J: TRBJ2-7
CDR3: CASSSSREGPYEQYF
DNA: TGTGCCAGCAGCTCCTCGCGGGAGGGCCCATACGAGCAGTACTTC

D: TRBD2
V: TRBV7-9
size: NA
J: TRBJ2-1
CDR3: CASSLASGRIYNEQFF
DNA: TGTGCCAGCAGCTTAGCTAGCGGGAGGATCTACAATGAGCAGTTCTTC

D: NA
V: TRBV29-1
size: NA
J: TRBJ1-2
CDR3: CSVETANYGYTF
DNA: TGCAGCGTGGAGACTGCTAACTATGGCTACACCTTC

D: TRBD1
V: TRBV2
size: NA
J: TRBJ1-6
CDR3: CASSGQGLGSPLHF
DNA: TGTGCCAGCAGCGGACAGGGTCTCGGGTCACCCCTCCACTTT

D: TRBD1
V: TRBV13
size: NA
J: TRBJ2-7
CDR3: CASSGTGQGGHEQYF
DNA: TGTGCCAGCAGCGGGACGGGACAGGGGGGCCACGAGCAGTACTTC

D: TRBD2
V: TRBV18
size: NA
J: TRBJ2-1
CDR3: CASSGLAGVTRTYNEQFF
DNA: TGTGCCAGCTCAGGGCTAGCGGGGGTAACTCGGACCTACAATGAGCAGTTCTTC

D: NA
V: TRBV19
size: NA
J: TRBJ1-4
CDR3: CASRRNGDGEKLFF
DNA: TGTGCCAGTAGACGTAACGGAGATGGTGAAAAACTGTTTTTT

D: NA
V: TRBV4-1
size: NA
J: TRBJ2-7
CDR3: CASSHTGTSYEQYF
DNA: TGCGCCAGCAGCCATACAGGGACCTCCTACGAGCAGTACTTC

D: NA
V: TRBV28
size: NA
J: TRBJ2-7
CDR3: CASIPGISYRYEQYF
DNA: TGTGCCAGTATTCCCGGGATTTCATACCGATACGAGCAGTACTTC

D: TRBD1
V: TRBV27
size: few
J: TRBJ1-2
CDR3: CASSSDRGSLYGYTF
DNA: TGTGCCAGCAGTTCGGACAGGGGAAGTCTCTATGGCTACACCTTC

D: NA
V: TRBV7-2
size: NA
J: TRBJ1-5
CDR3: CASSLVGDSRQPQHF
DNA: TGTGCCAGCAGCCTAGTGGGTGATTCGAGGCAGCCCCAGCATTTT

D: NA
V: TRBV7-9
size: NA
J: TRBJ1-2
CDR3: CASSPNRELSSNYGYTF
DNA: TGTGCCAGCAGCCCGAACAGAGAGTTATCGAGTAACTATGGCTACACCTTC

D: TRBD1
V: TRBV5-6
size: NA
J: TRBJ2-7
CDR3: CASSSYRGQGYEQYF
DNA: TGTGCCAGCAGCTCCTACAGGGGGCAAGGGTACGAGCAGTACTTC

D: NA
V: TRBV5-1
size: NA
J: TRBJ1-1
CDR3: CASSRGQQNTEAFF
DNA: TGCGCCAGCAGCAGAGGACAGCAGAACACTGAAGCTTTCTTT

D: NA
V: TRBV18
size: NA
J: TRBJ2-5
CDR3: CASSPPLDSKETQYF
DNA: TGTGCCAGCTCACCACCGCTGGACTCCAAAGAGACCCAGTACTTC

D: NA
V: TRBV7-9
size: NA
J: TRBJ1-2
CDR3: CASSPMDGYTF
DNA: TGTGCCAGCAGCCCTATGGATGGCTACACCTTC

D: TRBD1
V: TRBV3-1/TRBV3-2
size: few
J: TRBJ1-2
CDR3: CASRIYWPTGPNYGYTF
DNA: TGTGCCAGCAGAATATATTGGCCGACAGGGCCCAACTATGGCTACACCTTC

D: NA
V: TRBV5-6
size: NA
J: TRBJ1-2
CDR3: CASSLGQLGYTF
DNA: TGTGCCAGCAGCTTAGGACAGCTCGGCTACACCTTC

D: NA
V: TRBV28
size: NA
J: TRBJ2-2
CDR3: CASSLGTNTGELFF
DNA: TGTGCCAGCAGTTTAGGCACGAACACCGGGGAGCTGTTTTTT

D: TRBD1
V: TRBV25-1
size: NA
J: TRBJ2-7
CDR3: CASSERDRGFHEQYF
DNA: TGTGCCAGCAGTGAAAGGGACAGGGGGTTTCACGAGCAGTACTTC

D: NA
V: TRBV7-9
size: NA
J: TRBJ1-4
CDR3: CASSYDRLGEKLFF
DNA: TGTGCCAGCAGCTACGACAGGCTCGGGGAAAAACTGTTTTTT

D: NA
V: TRBV5-1
size: NA
J: TRBJ1-4
CDR3: CASSPSPNEKLFF
DNA: TGCGCCAGCAGCCCTAGTCCTAATGAAAAACTGTTTTTT

D: NA
V: TRBV1
size: NA
J: TRBJ2-1
CDR3: CTSSGGLGEHNEQFF
DNA: TGCACCAGCAGCGGAGGACTAGGGGAACACAATGAGCAGTTCTTC

D: TRBD1
V: TRBV12-3/TRBV12-4
size: NA
J: TRBJ1-2
CDR3: CASSSPGQGDYTF
DNA: TGTGCCAGCAGTTCCCCGGGACAGGGGGACTACACCTTC